The sequence of this T cell receptor (beta chain) was determined in a study of blood T cell repertoires in COVID-19. About the research overall: The United States, Italy and Spain supplied acute and convalescent COVID-19 samples. In each case, the material was cDNA or gDNA derived from T cells, B-cell-depleted T cells, or PBMCs.

Per the authors' pipeline: How many nucleated cells were present was estimated from reference gene primer amplification. Method: immunoSEQ multiplex PCR; TCRdb's copy keeps in-frame clones and lacks some. The D gene and trimming were derived from the DNA, and the V and J assignments and clone size from that table. The sample includes roughly 340,000 clones, 85% to 90% seen only once; the top ten take roughly 6%. CDR3 length: 13 amino acids. Trimming cost V 6 bases and J 2 bases, with 10 bases left between them. Germline CDR1 MDHEN, CDR2 SYDVKM. Enrolled during active infection, Seattle patients were then followed longitudinally.

The gene calls are TRBV28 and TRBJ1-2, with D possibly matching TRBD1 (6 bases). What was sequenced was peripheral blood. The sequence came from a woman aged 50 to 60 with COVID-19, enrolled during active disease. CDR3 region: CASRDSLNYGYTF. In DNA, the CDR3 is TGTGCCAGCAGGGACAGTCTGAACTATGGCTACACCTTC.